Listed here are 30 T cell receptor beta chains from one sample, sequenced in a study of blood T cell repertoires in COVID-19. TCRdb's table, derived via immunoSEQ multiplex PCR, lists solely in-frame clones and lacks some. The table records some 44,000 clones, roughly 90% of them present only once. Sequenced material: peripheral blood. The receptors come from a human donor in a cohort sampled during active COVID-19.

This chain connects TRBV3-1 (or the pseudogene TRBV3-2) to TRBJ2-7, with 10 bases aligning to TRBD2. With 1 base clipped from V and 0 bases from J, the junction kept 3 bases outside the gene matches. This CDR3 spans 16 amino acids. Per the germline V gene, CDR1 is LGHDT and CDR2 is YNNKEL (reference sequence). CDR3 amino acids: CASSQALAGVSYEQYF. As DNA, the CDR3 is TGTGCCAGCAGCCAAGCTCTAGCGGGAGTCTCCTACGAGCAGTACTTC.

This clone was observed a handful of times. The J gene is TRBJ2-2, the V gene TRBV30; tentatively, D is TRBD1 (6 bases). Germline CDR1 and CDR2: GTSNPN and SVGIG (reference sequence). Trimming took off 4 bases at V and 4 bases at J, with 10 bases between the two ends. The CDR3 runs 13 residues. CDR3 protein: CAWTGTSTGELFF. The DNA for the CDR3 is TGTGCCTGGACAGGGACAAGCACCGGGGAGCTGTTTTTT.

This chain connects TRBV18 to TRBJ2-3; no firm D call. The V end was cut by 0 bases, the J end by 1 base, with 8 bases between. Germline V gives CDR1 KGHSH, CDR2 LQKENI. CDR3 length equals 15 residues. The CDR3 DNA reads as TGTGCCAGCTCACCACCGATGGCAGGCACAGATACGCAGTATTTT. As protein: CASSPPMAGTDTQYF.

The chain employs TRBV19 and TRBJ2-7; possible D gene TRBD1, 6 bases. Germline CDR1 reads LNHDA; CDR2 reads SQIVND (reference sequence). CDR3 length: 12 residues. V shed 7 bases and J shed 5 bases, with 12 bases lying between them. This CDR3 reads CASIGGANEQYF. DNA of the CDR3: TGTGCCAGTATAGGGGGTGCGAACGAGCAGTACTTC.

The rearrangement uses TRBV11-2 and TRBJ1-1; TRBD1 matches 7 bases. The CDR3 sequence is 13 residues long. V shed 6 bases, J shed 5 bases, and the junction held 6 bases outside the gene matches. Germline V gene lookup returns CDR1 SGHAT and CDR2 FQNNGV. The CDR3 is CASRRQGYTEAFF. CDR3 in DNA: TGTGCCAGCAGGAGACAGGGTTATACTGAAGCTTTCTTT.

V usage is TRBV11-2 and J usage is TRBJ2-2; D not certain. Germline V gene data show CDR1 as SGHAT and CDR2 as FQNNGV. V was cut by 2 bases and J by 6 bases, with 10 bases left in between. The CDR3 covers 14 residues. The chain's CDR3 is CASSLRTAPGELFF. DNA for the CDR3: TGTGCCAGCAGCTTAAGAACAGCCCCCGGGGAGCTGTTTTTT.

This rearrangement joins TRBV7-6 to TRBJ2-3, with TRBD2 identical over 11 bases. CDR1 and CDR2 from the germline V gene are SGHVS and FNYEAQ. The CDR3 is 15 residues long. The trim removed 8 bases at V and 6 bases at J, leaving 10 bases unmatched. This chain's CDR3 is CASPLAGGPGDTQYF. The CDR3 bases are TGTGCCAGCCCCCTAGCGGGGGGTCCGGGGGATACGCAGTATTTT.

The chain uses TRBV28 and TRBJ1-2; no reliable D call. The CDR3 extends over 14 amino acids. Deletions cut 7 bases from V and 7 bases from J, with 19 bases between. CDR1 MDHEN and CDR2 SYDVKM come from the germline V gene. The CDR3 DNA is TGTGCCAGCAATCTCATTCTCGGCGGCTCTGGCTACACCTTC. This translates into CASNLILGGSGYTF.

The rearrangement joins TRBV11-2 to TRBJ2-7, with D hard to call. The CDR3 consists of 13 residues. In germline, CDR1 is SGHAT, CDR2 FQNNGV. V lost 5 bases and J 3 bases, leaving 11 bases between the germline ends. CDR3: CASSTLKFYEQYF. The CDR3 nucleotides read TGTGCCAGCAGCACCCTAAAGTTCTACGAGCAGTACTTC.

The chain employs TRBV25-1 and TRBJ2-5, with TRBD1 identical over 11 bases. The germline V gene has CDR1 MGHDK and CDR2 SYGVNS. J lost 4 bases, V lost 6 bases, and 7 bases had no gene match. The length of the CDR3 is 15 residues. The CDR3 sequence: CASRTGTGGRETQYF. The CDR3 DNA reads TGTGCCAGCAGAACCGGGACAGGGGGAAGAGAGACCCAGTACTTC.

The CDR3 loop reads CASSYRVINEQFF. CDR3 bases: TGTGCCAGCAGTTACCGGGTCATAAATGAGCAGTTCTTC. The chain joins TRBV6-6 to TRBJ2-1; D unresolved. The CDR3 is made up of 13 amino acids. From germline, CDR1 is MNHNY and CDR2 SVGAGI (reference sequence). Trimming left V 2 bases short and J 7 bases short, with 9 bases between.

The rearrangement uses TRBV5-4 and TRBJ2-5, with 7 nucleotides matching TRBD1. The V segment lost 2 bases and the J segment 4 bases; nucleotides outside the gene matches: 5. This CDR3 is 14 amino acids long. CDR1 SGHNT and CDR2 YYREEE come from the germline V gene (reference sequence). The CDR3 DNA is TGTGCCAGCAGCTTTAGACAGGGCGCAGAGACCCAGTACTTC. Its translation is CASSFRQGAETQYF.

In its sample, this clone was seen once. The chain is built from TRBV9 and TRBJ1-4; 8 bases fit TRBD1. The CDR3 covers 20 residues. With 4 bases clipped from V and 0 bases from J, the junction kept 17 bases outside the gene matches. Looked up from germline, CDR1 is SGDLS and CDR2 is YYNGEE. CDR3 DNA: TGTGCCAGCAGCCCAGGGGGCCGGAGTACAGGGGTTGCAACTAATGAAAAACTGTTTTTT. Protein: CASSPGGRSTGVATNEKLFF.

This clone was counted a single time. The chain has TRBV6-2 or TRBV6-3 and TRBJ1-1, with 8 bases fitting TRBD1. Germline CDR1 and CDR2: MNHEY and SVGEGT. CDR3 size: 15 residues. J was trimmed by 4 bases and V by 6 bases; bases with no gene match: 10. The CDR3 is CASSGQGLRTTEAFF. DNA of the CDR3: TGTGCCAGCAGCGGACAGGGCCTTCGGACCACTGAAGCTTTCTTT.

J is TRBJ2-1 and V is TRBV7-2, with 9 positions matching TRBD1. The CDR3 totals 17 residues. In germline, CDR1 is SGHTA, CDR2 FQGNSA. V was pared by 0 bases and J by 5 bases, with 8 bases of the junction left unmatched. CDR3 in amino acids: CASSLAPRGQGDNEQFF. DNA for the CDR3: TGTGCCAGCAGCTTAGCACCCAGGGGACAGGGCGACAATGAGCAGTTCTTC.

Here the CDR3 reads CASSLGGGGTDTQYF. CDR3 DNA: TGTGCCAGCAGCTTAGGGGGGGGCGGTACAGATACGCAGTATTTT. The chain carries TRBV7-2 and TRBJ2-3; D perhaps matches TRBD2 (7 bases). The CDR3 totals 15 residues. With 1 base removed from V and 3 bases from J, the gap between germline ends came to 11 bases. In germline, CDR1 is SGHTA, CDR2 FQGNSA. Full variable domain (remainder filled in from reference TRBV7-2 and TRBJ2-3): GAGVSQSPSNKVTEKGKDVELRCDPISGHTALYWYRQSLGQGLEFLIYFQGNSAPDKSGLPSDRFSAERTGGSVSTLTIQRTQQEDSAVYLCASSLGGGGTDTQYFGPGTRLTVL.

This chain links TRBV9 with TRBJ2-1; 12 bases are shared with TRBD2. The V and J ends lost 0 bases and 9 bases, in that order; junction bases with no gene match: 4. The CDR3 length is 15 residues. Looked up from germline, CDR1 is SGDLS and CDR2 is YYNGEE. CDR3 sequence: CASSVDGLAGIEQFF. For the CDR3, the DNA is TGTGCCAGCAGCGTAGATGGACTAGCGGGAATTGAGCAGTTCTTC.

This chain links TRBV13 with TRBJ2-1; TRBD2 matches at 10 bases. Germline trimming cut 2 bases from V and 4 bases from J; bases unmatched to any gene: 5. The CDR3 is made up of 16 amino acids. Per the germline V gene, CDR1 is PRHDT and CDR2 is FYEKMQ (reference sequence). CDR3 coding DNA: TGTGCCAGCAGCTTAACGGGACTAGCGAAGTACAATGAGCAGTTCTTC. It encodes CASSLTGLAKYNEQFF.

The V call is TRBV5-1, the J call TRBJ1-6; TRBD1 might be the D (5 bases). V was clipped by 4 bases and J by 7 bases, with 24 bases between them. Looked up from germline, CDR1 is SGHRS and CDR2 is YFSETQ. The CDR3 runs to 18 residues. CDR3 sequence reads: CASSPTPRRGSRNSPLHF. In DNA, the CDR3 is TGCGCCAGCAGCCCCACCCCCCGGCGGGGGTCGAGGAATTCACCCCTCCACTTT.

This chain links TRBV7-3 with TRBJ2-1; TRBD1 is a possible D gene (7 bases). The V gene's germline CDR1 is SGHTA and CDR2 FQGTGA. V lost 6 bases and J lost 10, with 22 bases in between. This CDR3 spans 15 amino acids. The CDR3: CASSLPPPGGREQFF. In nucleotides, the CDR3 is TGTGCCAGCAGTCTTCCCCCCCCAGGGGGGCGGGAGCAGTTCTTC.

The chain employs TRBV7-9 and TRBJ2-7; 7 bases map to TRBD1. The CDR3 is 15 residues long. The J segment lost 5 bases and the V segment lost 1 base, leaving 8 bases of the junction unmatched. The germline V gene has CDR1 SEHNR and CDR2 FQNEAQ (reference sequence). As DNA, the CDR3 is TGTGCCAGCAGCTTAGGCCCACAGGGGTACGACGAGCAGTACTTC. Translation: CASSLGPQGYDEQYF.

In this sample, this clone turned up once. V and J are TRBV23-1 and TRBJ1-1; tentative D call: TRBD1 (5 bases). TRBV23-1 is designated an ORF whose function remains uncertain. The ends were cut back, 2 bases at V and 6 bases at J, with 13 bases in the middle. The CDR3 is 14 residues long. The CDR3 nucleotides read TGCGCCAGCAGTCAAGGGACTGAGGGCGCTGAAGCTTTCTTT. Protein sequence: CASSQGTEGAEAFF.

J is TRBJ1-5 and V is TRBV28; D possibly corresponds to TRBD1 (6 bases). V was cut by 2 bases and J by 6 bases, with 11 bases left in between. Germline V lookup: CDR1 MDHEN, CDR2 SYDVKM. The CDR3 spans 14 residues. For the CDR3, the DNA is TGTGCCAGCAGTTTACAGGGACAAATTCAGCCCCAGCATTTT. Translating gives CASSLQGQIQPQHF.

The chain has TRBV5-4 and TRBJ2-1, with a possible D match to TRBD2 (6 bases). CDR1 SGHNT and CDR2 YYREEE come from the germline V gene (reference sequence). V lost 4 bases to trimming and J lost 0 bases, with 11 bases between them. This CDR3 contains 15 residues. The CDR3: CASSRDSSSYNEQFF. Here the CDR3 DNA reads TGTGCCAGCAGCCGGGACTCCAGCTCCTACAATGAGCAGTTCTTC.

The rearrangement joins TRBV5-5 to TRBJ2-7; 7 positions agree with TRBD1. Trimming cost V 4 bases and J 11 bases; bases outside gene matches: 9. The CDR3 runs 12 residues. Germline CDR1 is SGHKS and CDR2 is YYEKEE (reference sequence). The CDR3 spells CASSPGQALEYF. CDR3 DNA sequence: TGTGCCAGCAGCCCCGGACAGGCCTTGGAGTACTTC.

This chain connects TRBV7-8 to TRBJ2-6; TRBD1 matches at 7 bases. The trim removed 5 bases at V and 0 bases at J, leaving 7 bases unmatched. This CDR3 spans 17 amino acids. Germline CDR1 SGHVS, CDR2 FQNEAQ. The CDR3 coding sequence is TGTGCCAGCAGCCCGGGACAGTTCTACTCTGGGGCCAACGTCCTGACTTTC. Translated: CASSPGQFYSGANVLTF.

The chain uses TRBV7-2 and TRBJ2-1, with D possibly being TRBD2 (7 bases). This CDR3 contains 18 residues. The V end lost 1 base, the J end lost 1 base, and 17 bases lay between the germline ends. Germline lookup yields CDR1 SGHTA and CDR2 FQGNSA. For the CDR3, the DNA is TGTGCCAGCAGCTTAGTTACCGTTGCGGGGGCGTCCTACAATGAGCAGTTCTTC. Residues: CASSLVTVAGASYNEQFF.

J is TRBJ2-4 and V is TRBV4-2; a possible D gene is TRBD2 (6 bases). There are 22 residues in the CDR3. Trimming pared 0 bases from V and 3 bases from J, leaving 30 bases between. Germline loops: CDR1 LGHNA, CDR2 YNFKEQ. Written as DNA, the CDR3 is TGTGCCAGCAGCCAAGAAATGCTGGAGGGACCTAGGCCCCAAGGCGTCAAAAACATTCAGTACTTC. Protein sequence: CASSQEMLEGPRPQGVKNIQYF.

The genes are TRBV14 and TRBJ2-5, with TRBD1 matching 10 bases. The CDR3 contains 15 residues. V shed 4 bases and J 4 bases; nucleotides not matched to a gene: 6. Germline lookup yields CDR1 SGHDN and CDR2 FVKESK. This CDR3 reads CASSPKGQGGETQYF. Here the CDR3 DNA reads TGTGCCAGCAGCCCAAAAGGACAGGGGGGAGAGACCCAGTACTTC.

The genes are TRBV7-2 and TRBJ2-2; TRBD2 agrees at 13 bases. V lost 5 bases and J lost 6; bases outside the gene matches: 6. This CDR3 has 16 residues. CDR1 and CDR2 from the germline V gene are SGHTA and FQGNSA. CDR3 sequence reads: CASSLRTSGRPGELFF. The CDR3 nucleotides read TGTGCCAGCAGCCTACGGACTAGCGGGAGACCCGGGGAGCTGTTTTTT.